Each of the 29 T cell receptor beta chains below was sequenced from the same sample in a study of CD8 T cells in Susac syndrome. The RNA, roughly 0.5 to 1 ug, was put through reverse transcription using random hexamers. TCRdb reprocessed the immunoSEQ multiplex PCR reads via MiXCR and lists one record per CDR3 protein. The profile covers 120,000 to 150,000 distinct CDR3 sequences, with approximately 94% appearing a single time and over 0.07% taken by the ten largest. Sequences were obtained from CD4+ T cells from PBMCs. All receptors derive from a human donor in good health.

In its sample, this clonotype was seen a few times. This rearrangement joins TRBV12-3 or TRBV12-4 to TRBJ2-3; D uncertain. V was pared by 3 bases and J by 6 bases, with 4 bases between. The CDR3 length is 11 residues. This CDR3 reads CASSFYDTQYF. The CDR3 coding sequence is TGTGCCAGCAGTTTCTACGATACGCAGTATTTT.

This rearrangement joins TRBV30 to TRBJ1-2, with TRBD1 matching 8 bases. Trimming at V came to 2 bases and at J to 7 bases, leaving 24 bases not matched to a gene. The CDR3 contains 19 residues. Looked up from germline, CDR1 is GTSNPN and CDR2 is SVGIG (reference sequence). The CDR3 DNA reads TGTGCCTGGAGTCGGATAGCAGGGGGCGGCCTACCCGCTATAGGTGGCTACACCTTC. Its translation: CAWSRIAGGGLPAIGGYTF.

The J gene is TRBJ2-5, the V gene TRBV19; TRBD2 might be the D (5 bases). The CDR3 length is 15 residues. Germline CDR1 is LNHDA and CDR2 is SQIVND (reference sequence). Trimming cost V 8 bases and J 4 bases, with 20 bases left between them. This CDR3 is CASSLDFLGGETQYF. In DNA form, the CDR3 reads TGTGCCAGTTCCCTGGACTTCCTCGGTGGAGAGACCCAGTACTTC.

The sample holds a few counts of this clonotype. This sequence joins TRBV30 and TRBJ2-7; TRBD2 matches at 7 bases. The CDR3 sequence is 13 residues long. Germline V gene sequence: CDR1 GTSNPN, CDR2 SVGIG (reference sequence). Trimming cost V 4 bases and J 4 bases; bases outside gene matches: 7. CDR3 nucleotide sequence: TGTGCCTGGAAAGGCGGGAGTGGATACGAGCAGTACTTC. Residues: CAWKGGSGYEQYF.

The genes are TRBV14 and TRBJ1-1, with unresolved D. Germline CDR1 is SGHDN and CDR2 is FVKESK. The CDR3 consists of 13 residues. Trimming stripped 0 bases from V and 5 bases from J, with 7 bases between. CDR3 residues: CASSQERGTEAFF. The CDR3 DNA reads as TGTGCCAGCAGCCAAGAACGAGGGACTGAAGCTTTCTTT.

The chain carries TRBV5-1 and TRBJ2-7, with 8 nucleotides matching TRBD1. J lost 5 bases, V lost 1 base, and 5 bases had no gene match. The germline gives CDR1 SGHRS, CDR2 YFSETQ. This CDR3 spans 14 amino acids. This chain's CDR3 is CASSLKTGEDEQYF. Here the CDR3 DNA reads TGCGCCAGCAGCTTGAAGACAGGGGAGGACGAGCAGTACTTC.

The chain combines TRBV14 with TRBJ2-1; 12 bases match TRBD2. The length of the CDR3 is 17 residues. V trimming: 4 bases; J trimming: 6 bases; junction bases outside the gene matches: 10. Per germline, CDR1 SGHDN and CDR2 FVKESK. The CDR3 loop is CASSLSTSGRPGNEQFF. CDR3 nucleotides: TGTGCCAGCAGCCTCTCGACTAGCGGGAGACCTGGCAATGAGCAGTTCTTC.

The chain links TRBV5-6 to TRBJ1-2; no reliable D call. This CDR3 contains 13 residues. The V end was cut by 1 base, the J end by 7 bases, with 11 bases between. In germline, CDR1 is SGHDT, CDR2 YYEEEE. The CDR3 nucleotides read TGTGCCAGCAGCTTGTTCTGGGAGGCTGGCTACACCTTC. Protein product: CASSLFWEAGYTF. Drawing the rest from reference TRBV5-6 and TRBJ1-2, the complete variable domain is DAGVTQSPTHLIKTRGQQVTLRCSPKSGHDTVSWYQQALGQGPQFIFQYYEEEERQRGNFPDRFSGHQFPNYSSELNVNALLLGDSALYLCASSLFWEAGYTFGSGTRLTVV.

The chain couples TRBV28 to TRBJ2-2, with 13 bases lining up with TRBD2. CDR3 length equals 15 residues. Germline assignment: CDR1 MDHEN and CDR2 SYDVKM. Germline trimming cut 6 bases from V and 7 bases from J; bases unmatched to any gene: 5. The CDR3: CASRQGLAGVGELFF. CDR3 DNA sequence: TGTGCCAGCAGGCAAGGACTAGCGGGAGTCGGGGAGCTGTTTTTT.

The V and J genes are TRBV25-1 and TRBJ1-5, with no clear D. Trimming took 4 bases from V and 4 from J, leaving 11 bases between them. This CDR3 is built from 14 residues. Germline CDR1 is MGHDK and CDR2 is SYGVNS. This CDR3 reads CASSGGPMNQPQHF. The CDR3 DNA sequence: TGTGCCAGCAGTGGAGGACCGATGAATCAGCCCCAGCATTTT.

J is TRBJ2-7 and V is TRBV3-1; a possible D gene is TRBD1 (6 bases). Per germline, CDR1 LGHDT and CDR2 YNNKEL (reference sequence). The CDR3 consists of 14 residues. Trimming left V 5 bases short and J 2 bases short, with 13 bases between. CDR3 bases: TGTGCCAGCAGCATATCCGGGACAACCTACGAGCAGTACTTC. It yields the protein CASSISGTTYEQYF.

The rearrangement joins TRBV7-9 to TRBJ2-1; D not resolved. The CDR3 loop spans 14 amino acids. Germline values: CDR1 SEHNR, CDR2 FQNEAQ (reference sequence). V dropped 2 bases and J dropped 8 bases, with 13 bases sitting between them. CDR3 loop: CASSLLVSIHEQFF. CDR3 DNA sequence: TGTGCCAGCAGCTTATTAGTCAGCATCCATGAGCAGTTCTTC.

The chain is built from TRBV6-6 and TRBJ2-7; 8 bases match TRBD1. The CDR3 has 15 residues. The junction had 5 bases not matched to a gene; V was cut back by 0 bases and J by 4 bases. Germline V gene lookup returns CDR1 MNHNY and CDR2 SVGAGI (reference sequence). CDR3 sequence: CASSYSIGQGYEQYF. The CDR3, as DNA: TGTGCCAGCAGTTACTCGATCGGACAGGGTTACGAGCAGTACTTC.

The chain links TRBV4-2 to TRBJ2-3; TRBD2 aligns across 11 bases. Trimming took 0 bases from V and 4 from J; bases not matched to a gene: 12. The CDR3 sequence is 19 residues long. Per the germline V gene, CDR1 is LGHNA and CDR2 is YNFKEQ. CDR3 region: CASSQDRTSGSSSADTQYF. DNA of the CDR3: TGTGCCAGCAGCCAAGATCGTACTAGCGGGAGCAGTAGTGCAGATACGCAGTATTTT.

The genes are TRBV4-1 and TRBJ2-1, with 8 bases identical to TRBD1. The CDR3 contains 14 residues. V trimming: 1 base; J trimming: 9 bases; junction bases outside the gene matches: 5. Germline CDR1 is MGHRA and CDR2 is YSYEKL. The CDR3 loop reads CASSQADRGGEQFF. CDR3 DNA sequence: TGCGCCAGCAGCCAAGCCGACAGGGGAGGTGAGCAGTTCTTC.

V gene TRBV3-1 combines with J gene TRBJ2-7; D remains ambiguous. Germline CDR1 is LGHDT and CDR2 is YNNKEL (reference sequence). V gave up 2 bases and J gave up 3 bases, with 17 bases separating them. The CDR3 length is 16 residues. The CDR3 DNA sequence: TGTGCCAGCAGCCAATCCGTTTCCGCGACGATCTACGAGCAGTACTTC. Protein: CASSQSVSATIYEQYF.

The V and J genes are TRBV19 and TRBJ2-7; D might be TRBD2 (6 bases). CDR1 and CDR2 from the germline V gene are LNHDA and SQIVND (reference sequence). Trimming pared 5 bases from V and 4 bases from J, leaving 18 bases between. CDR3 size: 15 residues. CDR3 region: CASSPDSGRLYEQYF. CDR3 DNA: TGTGCCAGTAGTCCCGACTCGGGGAGGCTTTACGAGCAGTACTTC.

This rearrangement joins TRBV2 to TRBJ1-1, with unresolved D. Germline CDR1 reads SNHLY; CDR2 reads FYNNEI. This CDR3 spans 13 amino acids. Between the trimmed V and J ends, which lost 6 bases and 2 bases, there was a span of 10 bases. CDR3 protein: CASRREGNTEAFF. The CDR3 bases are TGTGCCAGCAGGCGGGAGGGAAACACTGAAGCTTTCTTT.

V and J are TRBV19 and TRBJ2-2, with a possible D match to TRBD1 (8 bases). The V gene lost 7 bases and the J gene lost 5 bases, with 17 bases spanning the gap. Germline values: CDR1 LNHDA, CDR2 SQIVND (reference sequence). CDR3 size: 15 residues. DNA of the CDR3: TGTGCCAGTAAAACCGACAGGGGAGGGACCGGGGAGCTGTTTTTT. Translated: CASKTDRGGTGELFF.

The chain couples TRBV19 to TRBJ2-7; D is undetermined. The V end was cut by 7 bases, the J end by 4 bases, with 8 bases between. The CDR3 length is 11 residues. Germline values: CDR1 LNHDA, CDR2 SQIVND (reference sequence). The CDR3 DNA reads TGTGCCAGTACGAATCGATACGAGCAGTACTTC. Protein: CASTNRYEQYF.

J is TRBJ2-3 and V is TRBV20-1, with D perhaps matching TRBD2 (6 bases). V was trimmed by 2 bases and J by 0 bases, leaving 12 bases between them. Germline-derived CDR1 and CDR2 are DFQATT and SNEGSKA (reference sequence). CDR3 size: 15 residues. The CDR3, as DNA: TGCAGTGCTAGAAACTTGGCGGGGAGCACAGATACGCAGTATTTT. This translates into CSARNLAGSTDTQYF.

The CDR3: CASSQVSGYNQPQHF. DNA of the CDR3: TGCGCCAGCAGCCAAGTCTCTGGGTACAATCAGCCCCAGCATTTT. V gene TRBV4-1 combines with J gene TRBJ1-5; D unresolved. This CDR3 spans 15 amino acids. The germline CDR1 and CDR2 sequences are MGHRA and YSYEKL. The V and J ends lost 1 base and 3 bases respectively, with 10 bases between them.

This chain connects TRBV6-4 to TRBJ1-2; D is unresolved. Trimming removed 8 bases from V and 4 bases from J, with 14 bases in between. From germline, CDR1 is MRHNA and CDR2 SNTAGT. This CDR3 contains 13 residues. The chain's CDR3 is CASSETFSYGYTF. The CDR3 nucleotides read TGTGCCAGCTCCGAAACATTTTCCTATGGCTACACCTTC.

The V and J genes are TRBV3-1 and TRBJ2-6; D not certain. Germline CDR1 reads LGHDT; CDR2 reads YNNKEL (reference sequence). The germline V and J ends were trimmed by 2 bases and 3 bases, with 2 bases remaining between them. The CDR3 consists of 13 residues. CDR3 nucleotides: TGTGCCAGCAGCCAAATTGGGGCCAACGTCCTGACTTTC. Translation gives CASSQIGANVLTF.

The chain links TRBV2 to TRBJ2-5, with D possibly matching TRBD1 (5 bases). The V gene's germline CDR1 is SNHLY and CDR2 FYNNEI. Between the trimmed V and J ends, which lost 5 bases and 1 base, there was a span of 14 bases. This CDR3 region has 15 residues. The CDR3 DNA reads TGTGCCAGCAGTCCGAGACGACAGACCCAAGAGACCCAGTACTTC. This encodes CASSPRRQTQETQYF.

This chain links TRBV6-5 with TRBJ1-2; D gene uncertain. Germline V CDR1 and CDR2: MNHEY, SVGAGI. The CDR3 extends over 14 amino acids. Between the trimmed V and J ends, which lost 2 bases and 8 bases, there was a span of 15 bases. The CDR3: CASSYQRQSDGYTF. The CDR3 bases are TGTGCCAGCAGTTACCAACGGCAGTCCGACGGCTACACCTTC.

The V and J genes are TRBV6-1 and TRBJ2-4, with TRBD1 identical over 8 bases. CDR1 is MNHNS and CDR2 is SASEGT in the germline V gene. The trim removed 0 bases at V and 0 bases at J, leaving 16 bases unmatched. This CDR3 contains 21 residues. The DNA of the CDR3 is TGTGCCAGCAGTGAAGCGCGGCGGGACAGGATCCTCTCTCTAGCCAAAAACATTCAGTACTTC. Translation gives CASSEARRDRILSLAKNIQYF.

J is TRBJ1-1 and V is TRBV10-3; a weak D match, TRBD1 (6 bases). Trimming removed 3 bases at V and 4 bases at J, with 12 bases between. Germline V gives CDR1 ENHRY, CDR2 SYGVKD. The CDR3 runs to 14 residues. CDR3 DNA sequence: TGTGCCATCAGTGACACACAGGGAAGCACTGAAGCTTTCTTT. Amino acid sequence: CAISDTQGSTEAFF.

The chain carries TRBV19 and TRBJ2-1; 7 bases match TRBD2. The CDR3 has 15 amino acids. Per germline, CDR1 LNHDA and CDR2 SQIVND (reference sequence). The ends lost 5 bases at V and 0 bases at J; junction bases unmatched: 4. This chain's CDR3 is CASSGVAGSYNEQFF. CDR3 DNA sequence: TGTGCCAGTAGTGGGGTAGCGGGCTCCTACAATGAGCAGTTCTTC.